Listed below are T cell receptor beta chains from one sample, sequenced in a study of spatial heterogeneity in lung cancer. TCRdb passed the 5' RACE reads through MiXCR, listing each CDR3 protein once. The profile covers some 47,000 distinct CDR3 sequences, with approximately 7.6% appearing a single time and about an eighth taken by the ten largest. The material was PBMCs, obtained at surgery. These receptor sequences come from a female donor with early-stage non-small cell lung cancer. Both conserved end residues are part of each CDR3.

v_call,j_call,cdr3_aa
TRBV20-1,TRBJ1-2,CSASSGLSGYTF
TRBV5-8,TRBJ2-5,CASSLVGTKNQETQYF
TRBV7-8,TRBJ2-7,CASSLQDRAYEQYF
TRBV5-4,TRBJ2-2,CASSPQGTTTGELFF
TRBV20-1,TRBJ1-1,CSATRTVNTEAFF
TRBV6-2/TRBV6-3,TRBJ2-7,CASSSILVTGLVHEQYF
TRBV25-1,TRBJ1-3,CASSEGQQDRNTIYF
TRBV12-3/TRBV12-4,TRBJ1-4,CASSLHPTGGGKLFF
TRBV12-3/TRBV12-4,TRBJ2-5,CASSLAGGGQETQYF
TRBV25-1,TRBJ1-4,CASSEMDILGKLFF
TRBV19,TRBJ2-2,CASSMRGGANTGELFF
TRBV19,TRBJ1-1,CASTKPGNTEAFF
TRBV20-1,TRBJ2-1,CSAPGRGGYNEQFF
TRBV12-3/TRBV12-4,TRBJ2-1,CASSLGDYYNEQFF
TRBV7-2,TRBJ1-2,CASSLARTGTYF
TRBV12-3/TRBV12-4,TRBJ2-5,CASSFGASGLETQYF
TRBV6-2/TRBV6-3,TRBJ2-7,CASSYSDGDEQYF
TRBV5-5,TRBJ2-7,CASSLGALSYEQYF
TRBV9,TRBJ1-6,CASSVKSGSTPLHF
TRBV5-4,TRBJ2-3,CASSLAGGRGTDTQYF
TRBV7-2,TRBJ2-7,CASSFQGGPYEQYF
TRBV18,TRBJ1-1,CASSPPVPNTEAFF
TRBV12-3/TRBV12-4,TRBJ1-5,CASTNSNQPQHF
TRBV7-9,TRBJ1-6,CASSLDRVPSGNNSPLHF
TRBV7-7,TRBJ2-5,CASSKSGDQETQYF
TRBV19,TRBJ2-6,CASSIREGRRANVLTF
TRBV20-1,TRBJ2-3,CSARRFGGGAISDNTDTQYF
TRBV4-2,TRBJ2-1,CASSHDYRNEQFF
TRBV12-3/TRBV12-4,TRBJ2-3,CASSTLLTSGGGTDTQYF
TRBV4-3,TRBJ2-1,CASSQTKFNEQFF
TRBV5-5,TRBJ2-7,CASSLGTGDDEQYF
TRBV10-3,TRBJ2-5,CAISESWAGKETQYF
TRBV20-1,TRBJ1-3,CSAPSGNTIYF
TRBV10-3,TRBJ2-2,CAISDWRGAGKFLGTGELFF
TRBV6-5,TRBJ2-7,CASMAGASSYEQYF
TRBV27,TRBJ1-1,CASSLLGAPRDTEAFF
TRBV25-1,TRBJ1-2,CASSPGLLYGYTF
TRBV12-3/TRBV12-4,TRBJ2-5,CASSRDRTGTQYF
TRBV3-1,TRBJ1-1,CASSQVVRRGGMNTEAFF
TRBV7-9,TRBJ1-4,CASSPNEPYNEKLFF
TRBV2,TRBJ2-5,CASRRLAGGQETQYF
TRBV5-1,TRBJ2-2,CASSGTVNTGELFF
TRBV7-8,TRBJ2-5,CASSLSTKKTQYF
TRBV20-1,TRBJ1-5,CSARAVGRGNQPQHF
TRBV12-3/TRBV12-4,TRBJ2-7,CASSLVGGGTVYEQYF
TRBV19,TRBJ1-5,CASSYPGQGYNQPQHF
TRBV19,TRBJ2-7,CASSQGNEQYF
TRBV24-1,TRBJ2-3,CATSDPGLAGWSTDTQYF
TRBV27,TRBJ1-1,CASSSQILRGRNTEAFF
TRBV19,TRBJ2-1,CASSPPPGQFF
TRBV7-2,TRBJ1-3,CASSLVNDFSGNTIYF
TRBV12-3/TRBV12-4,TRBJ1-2,CASNRDGLYGYTF
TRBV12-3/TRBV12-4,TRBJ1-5,CASSFTSNQPQHF